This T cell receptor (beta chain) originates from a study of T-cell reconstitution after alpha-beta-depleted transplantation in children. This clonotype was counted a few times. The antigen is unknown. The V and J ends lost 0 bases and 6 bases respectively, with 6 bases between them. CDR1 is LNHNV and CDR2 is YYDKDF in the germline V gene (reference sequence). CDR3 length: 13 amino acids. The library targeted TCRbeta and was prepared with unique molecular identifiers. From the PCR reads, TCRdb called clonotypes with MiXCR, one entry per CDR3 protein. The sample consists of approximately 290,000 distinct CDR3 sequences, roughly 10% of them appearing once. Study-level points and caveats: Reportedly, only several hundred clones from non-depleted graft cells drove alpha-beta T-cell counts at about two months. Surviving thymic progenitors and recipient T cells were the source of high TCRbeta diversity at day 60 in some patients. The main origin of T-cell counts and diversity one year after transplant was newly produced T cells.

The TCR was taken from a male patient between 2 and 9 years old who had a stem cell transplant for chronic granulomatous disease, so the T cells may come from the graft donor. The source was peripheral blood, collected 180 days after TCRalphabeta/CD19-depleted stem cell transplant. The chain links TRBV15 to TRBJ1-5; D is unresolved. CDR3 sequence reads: CATSRDVAQPQHF. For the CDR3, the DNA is TGTGCCACCAGCAGAGACGTTGCTCAGCCCCAGCATTTT.